Below are 18 T cell receptor beta chains sequenced from a single sample in a study of CD8 T cells in Susac syndrome. The RNA input was about 0.5 to 1 ug, and it was reverse transcribed with random hexamers. TCRdb passed the immunoSEQ multiplex PCR reads through MiXCR, listing each CDR3 protein once. The profile shows 150,000 to 250,000 distinct CDR3 sequences, more than 90% of them singletons. The sequenced sample was CD4+ T cells from PBMCs. Receptors originate from a human donor with multiple sclerosis.

The chain carries TRBV6-5 and TRBJ1-2; 9 nucleotides match TRBD1. Germline values: CDR1 MNHEY, CDR2 SVGAGI. The CDR3 contains 15 residues. V trimming: 5 bases; J trimming: 1 base; junction bases outside the gene matches: 5. CDR3 region: CASSRRQGVNYGYTF. The CDR3 nucleotides read TGTGCCAGCAGTAGAAGACAGGGGGTTAACTATGGCTACACCTTC.

The chain employs TRBV3-1 and TRBJ1-1; D gene unclear. Trimming removed 4 bases at V and 4 bases at J, with 22 bases between. CDR1 and CDR2 (germline): LGHDT, YNNKEL (reference sequence). The CDR3 loop spans 17 amino acids. CDR3 nucleotides: TGTGCCAGCAGCCGACTGGGAATTAGTGGTGGTGGCACTGAAGCTTTCTTT. Translation gives CASSRLGISGGGTEAFF.

The chain recombines TRBV30 with TRBJ2-5; D is tentatively TRBD1 or TRBD2 (6 bases each). This CDR3 has 16 amino acids. CDR1 is GTSNPN and CDR2 is SVGIG in the germline V gene (reference sequence). V was clipped by 0 bases and J by 5 bases, with 19 bases between them. In DNA, the CDR3 is TGTGCCTGGAGTGTACGCCGGGGGCCTAATGTGGAGACCCAGTACTTC. Translating gives CAWSVRRGPNVETQYF.

V and J are TRBV9 and TRBJ1-1; no clear D. Trimming removed 2 bases at V and 7 bases at J, with 12 bases between. This CDR3 region has 13 residues. Germline V gene sequence: CDR1 SGDLS, CDR2 YYNGEE. CDR3 region: CASSVRTNGEAFF. The CDR3, as DNA: TGTGCCAGCAGCGTGAGGACGAACGGTGAAGCTTTCTTT. Combining the CDR3 with reference TRBV9 and TRBJ1-1 gives the whole variable domain DSGVTQTPKHLITATGQRVTLRCSPRSGDLSVYWYQQSLDQGLQFLIQYYNGEERAKGNILERFSAQQFPDLHSELNLSSLELGDSALYFCASSVRTNGEAFFGQGTRLTVV.

In this sample, this clonotype turned up once. CDR3 region: CASSQDLTGDEAFF. CDR3 nucleotide sequence: TGTGCCAGCAGCCAAGACCTGACAGGAGATGAAGCTTTCTTT. The chain joins TRBV3-1 to TRBJ1-1; possibly TRBD1 for D (6 bases). Germline CDR1 is LGHDT and CDR2 is YNNKEL (reference sequence). V was pared by 0 bases and J by 7 bases, with 12 bases between. The CDR3 consists of 14 residues.

The chain uses TRBV23-1 and TRBJ1-2; D not certain. TRBV23-1 is given ORF status, its function remaining uncertain. CDR3 size: 9 residues. V lost 6 bases, J lost 14 bases, and 10 bases lay in between. The CDR3 loop reads CASRAPTTF. CDR3 in DNA: TGCGCCAGCAGGGCACCGACAACCTTC.

This chain connects TRBV7-8 to TRBJ2-1; D may be TRBD2 (6 bases). Trimming removed 4 bases at V and 1 base at J, with 11 bases between. The CDR3 loop spans 15 amino acids. Germline V gives CDR1 SGHVS, CDR2 FQNEAQ. This CDR3 is CASSSRLASYNEQFF. Written as DNA, the CDR3 is TGTGCCAGCAGCTCCCGGCTAGCGTCCTACAATGAGCAGTTCTTC.

Here the CDR3 DNA reads TGTGCCACCAGTGGCCGGGGCGGACAGGGAGTCTACGAGCAGTACTTC. It specifies CATSGRGGQGVYEQYF. The chain employs TRBV24-1 and TRBJ2-7; 8 bases are shared with TRBD1. The germline CDR1 and CDR2 sequences are KGHDR and SFDVKD. CDR3 length equals 16 residues. The J segment lost 3 bases and the V segment lost 5 bases, leaving 11 bases of the junction unmatched.

V and J are TRBV29-1 and TRBJ2-5; TRBD1 agrees at 11 bases. The ends lost 6 bases at V and 4 bases at J; junction bases unmatched: 7. From germline, CDR1 is SQVTM and CDR2 ANQGSEA. The CDR3 spans 14 residues. CDR3 nucleotide sequence: TGCAGCGTCTCGGACAGGGGGCTAAGAGAGACCCAGTACTTC. Amino acid sequence: CSVSDRGLRETQYF.

This clonotype has a handful of counts. The J gene is TRBJ2-7, the V gene TRBV20-1; D is unclear. Trimming removed 2 bases at V and 4 bases at J, with 6 bases between. CDR3 length equals 11 residues. Looked up from germline, CDR1 is DFQATT and CDR2 is SNEGSKA (reference sequence). CDR3 in amino acids: CSARLGYEQYF. In DNA form, the CDR3 reads TGCAGTGCTAGATTGGGGTACGAGCAGTACTTC.

CDR3 in amino acids: CASSPGTGGLETQYF. CDR3 coding DNA: TGTGCCAGCAGCCCCGGGACAGGGGGTTTAGAGACCCAGTACTTC. The gene calls are TRBV7-9 and TRBJ2-5; TRBD1 matches 11 bases. This CDR3 comprises 15 residues. Germline CDR1 and CDR2: SEHNR and FQNEAQ (reference sequence). V lost 5 bases and J lost 4; bases outside the gene matches: 6.

CDR3 loop: CAWRGPDRVGTEAFF. The CDR3 bases are TGTGCCTGGAGGGGGCCGGACAGGGTGGGCACTGAAGCTTTCTTT. The chain uses TRBV30 and TRBJ1-1; TRBD1 aligns across 8 bases. Trimming took 3 bases from V and 4 from J; bases not matched to a gene: 10. The germline V gene encodes CDR1 GTSNPN and CDR2 SVGIG (reference sequence). CDR3 length equals 15 residues.

The genes are TRBV18 and TRBJ2-1; D gene unclear. Germline V gene lookup returns CDR1 KGHSH and CDR2 LQKENI. The CDR3 consists of 15 residues. The V gene lost 2 bases and the J gene lost 0 bases, with 8 bases spanning the gap. The CDR3 DNA is TGTGCCAGCTCACCAGGGATGAGCTCCTACAATGAGCAGTTCTTC. It translates to CASSPGMSSYNEQFF.

The genes are TRBV20-1 and TRBJ2-1; D is unclear. The germline V gene has CDR1 DFQATT and CDR2 SNEGSKA (reference sequence). Trimming took 6 bases from V and 10 from J, leaving 13 bases between them. The CDR3 contains 11 residues. CDR3 nucleotides: TGCAGTGCCTGGCAGTTGTTCGAGCAGTTCTTC. Protein sequence: CSAWQLFEQFF.

V and J are TRBV9 and TRBJ2-1; unclear D gene. V gave up 4 bases and J gave up 0 bases, with 11 bases separating them. CDR1 is SGDLS, CDR2 YYNGEE, per germline. The CDR3 is 15 residues long. DNA of the CDR3: TGTGCCAGCAGCACCCGCCGGAGCTCCTACAATGAGCAGTTCTTC. Amino acids: CASSTRRSSYNEQFF.

The V and J genes are TRBV7-3 and TRBJ2-5; D is unresolved. The germline V gene has CDR1 SGHTA and CDR2 FQGTGA. Deletions cut 1 base from V and 3 bases from J, with 6 bases between. CDR3 length: 13 residues. The CDR3 nucleotides read TGTGCCAGCAGCTTAAGTAAGGAAGAGACCCAGTACTTC. Protein sequence: CASSLSKEETQYF.

The chain combines TRBV20-1 with TRBJ2-3; D unresolved. V lost 5 bases and J lost 5, with 8 bases in between. The CDR3 consists of 11 residues. CDR1 is DFQATT, CDR2 SNEGSKA, per germline (reference sequence). CDR3 coding DNA: TGCAGTGCTCCAGTCGGAGATACGCAGTATTTT. Translating it yields CSAPVGDTQYF.

V is TRBV30 and J is TRBJ1-5; D remains ambiguous. The CDR3 contains 11 residues. CDR1 GTSNPN and CDR2 SVGIG come from the germline V gene (reference sequence). The V gene lost 1 base and the J gene lost 11 bases, with 9 bases spanning the gap. The CDR3 region has the DNA TGTGCCTGGAGTGCGGGCCAGGCCCAGCATTTT. The encoded protein is CAWSAGQAQHF.